These T cell receptor beta chains were read from a single sample in a study of cytomegalovirus exposure and HLA in healthy donors. Only in-frame clones appear in the TCRdb table, and some are missing; sequencing was by immunoSEQ multiplex PCR. This sample has 90,000 to 110,000 clones, with roughly 70% found just once. The specimen was PBMCs. These receptors came from an older woman in good health and CMV-seropositive. CDR3s include the opening cysteine and the closing phenylalanine or tryptophan. Fields, in order: J gene, V gene, clone size, D gene, CDR3 protein, CDR3 DNA. The D gene is left open where the match is weak. Clone size, where shown, is once, few, many, or a class for clones that have expanded.

TRBJ2-5,TRBV5-1,.,TRBD2,CASSLVAGGQGQYF,TGCGCCAGCAGCTTAGTAGCGGGGGGTCAGGGCCAGTACTTC
TRBJ2-7,TRBV5-8,.,.,CASSLRSGQGGEQYF,TGTGCCAGCAGCTTGAGGTCCGGACAGGGAGGGGAGCAGTACTTC
TRBJ2-7,TRBV18,.,.,CASSPVGAAKRYEQYF,TGTGCCAGCTCACCGGTTGGGGCCGCGAAGCGATACGAGCAGTACTTC
TRBJ1-6,TRBV5-6,.,TRBD1,CASSLGTGYFPDNSPLHF,TGTGCCAGCAGCTTAGGGACAGGCTACTTTCCCGATAATTCACCCCTCCACTTT
TRBJ2-2,TRBV30,.,.,CAWSVMGVTGELFF,TGTGCCTGGAGTGTAATGGGAGTCACCGGGGAGCTGTTTTTT
TRBJ1-2,TRBV15,few,.,CAAGGGAEGYTF,TGTGCCGCGGGAGGGGGGGCAGAAGGCTACACCTTC
TRBJ2-2,TRBV7-8,few,TRBD1,CASSRDRTNTGELFF,TGTGCCAGCAGCCGGGACAGGACTAACACCGGGGAGCTGTTTTTT
TRBJ1-1,TRBV5-6,.,.,CASSVNYEGAFF,TGTGCCAGCAGCGTAAACTATGAGGGAGCTTTCTTT
TRBJ2-1,TRBV5-1,.,.,CASREYNEQFF,TGCGCCAGCAGAGAGTACAATGAGCAGTTCTTC
TRBJ1-2,TRBV21-1,.,.,CASSKERDTNYGYTF,TGTGCCAGCAGCAAAGAACGGGACACTAACTATGGCTACACCTTC
TRBJ2-5,TRBV19,.,TRBD2,CASSPSHGGAQETQYF,TGTGCCAGTAGTCCCTCCCACGGGGGGGCCCAGGAGACCCAGTACTTC
TRBJ1-2,TRBV19,.,TRBD1,CASSGGQGAGGYTF,TGTGCCAGTAGTGGGGGACAGGGGGCAGGAGGCTACACCTTC
TRBJ2-7,TRBV5-1,.,.,CASSLAQGSYEQYF,TGCGCCAGCAGCTTGGCTCAGGGCTCCTACGAGCAGTACTTC
TRBJ2-3,TRBV20-1,.,.,CSARKGDTQYF,TGCAGTGCTAGAAAGGGGGATACGCAGTATTTT
TRBJ2-7,TRBV7-2,once,TRBD2,CASSPLRRAGDYEQYF,TGTGCCAGCAGCCCGCTTCGGCGAGCGGGGGACTACGAGCAGTACTTC
TRBJ2-2,TRBV6-5,once,TRBD1,CASSYSRTGPGELFF,TGTGCCAGCAGTTACAGTAGGACAGGGCCCGGGGAGCTGTTTTTT
TRBJ1-1,TRBV10-3,few,TRBD1,CAISESGTGSAEAFF,TGTGCCATCAGTGAGTCTGGGACAGGATCAGCTGAAGCTTTCTTT
TRBJ2-1,TRBV2,once,.,CASRRTATAYYNEQFF,TGTGCCAGCAGACGGACAGCTACCGCTTACTACAATGAGCAGTTCTTC
TRBJ1-1,TRBV5-5,.,.,CASSLAGEGGTEAFF,TGTGCCAGCAGCTTGGCCGGGGAGGGGGGAACTGAAGCTTTCTTT
TRBJ1-6,TRBV11-2,.,.,CASSLQGGGNSPLHF,TGTGCCAGCAGCCTGCAGGGTGGTGGGAATTCACCCCTCCACTTT
TRBJ1-5,TRBV19,.,TRBD1,CASSIDPQTETLATGARQPQHF,TGTGCCAGTAGTATAGATCCACAAACGGAAACTCTCGCTACAGGGGCTCGCCAGCCCCAGCATTTT
TRBJ1-1,TRBV28,few,.,CASSMGGNTEAFF,TGTGCCAGCAGCATGGGGGGGAACACTGAAGCTTTCTTT
TRBJ2-7,TRBV30,.,TRBD1,CAWSQRTGGIYEQYF,TGTGCCTGGAGTCAAAGGACAGGGGGCATCTACGAGCAGTACTTC
TRBJ2-1,TRBV7-6,.,.,CASSPYNEQFF,TGTGCCAGCAGCCCTTACAATGAGCAGTTCTTC
TRBJ2-7,TRBV27,once,TRBD1,CASSLSPRTGWYEQYF,TGTGCCAGCAGTTTATCACCGAGGACAGGGTGGTACGAGCAGTACTTC
TRBJ1-2,TRBV27,.,.,CASRPYRQAFYGYTF,TGTGCCAGCAGACCTTATCGACAGGCCTTCTATGGCTACACCTTC
TRBJ1-1,TRBV6-5,.,.,CASSSTPMNTEAFF,TGTGCCAGCAGTTCGACACCAATGAACACTGAAGCTTTCTTT
TRBJ1-6,TRBV10-1,.,.,CASSTGSGNSPLHF,TGCGCCAGCAGTACAGGGTCGGGGAATTCACCCCTCCACTTT
TRBJ1-4,TRBV5-1,.,.,CASSLQGSTNEKLFF,TGCGCCAGCAGCTTGCAGGGATCAACTAATGAAAAACTGTTTTTT
TRBJ1-3,TRBV30,.,.,CAWSAGIGNTIYF,TGTGCCTGGAGTGCGGGGATTGGAAACACCATATATTTT
TRBJ2-5,TRBV9,.,TRBD2,CASSPWAAGGPETQYF,TGTGCCAGCAGCCCCTGGGCGGCGGGGGGGCCGGAGACCCAGTACTTC
TRBJ2-7,TRBV7-8,few,TRBD2,CASSSQRGSYEQYF,TGTGCCAGCAGCTCCCAGCGGGGGTCCTACGAGCAGTACTTC
TRBJ2-1,TRBV30,.,.,CAWSVNYYNEQFF,TGTGCCTGGAGTGTCAACTACTACAATGAGCAGTTCTTC
TRBJ2-1,TRBV6-5,.,.,CASSYENPSSYNEQFF,TGTGCCAGCAGTTACGAGAATCCTTCCTCCTACAATGAGCAGTTCTTC
TRBJ2-7,TRBV10-2,.,TRBD1,CASNRGFYEQYF,TGCGCCAGCAACAGGGGATTCTACGAGCAGTACTTC
TRBJ1-4,TRBV4-3,.,TRBD1,CASSQEGTAKREKLFF,TGCGCCAGCAGCCAAGAGGGGACAGCGAAACGTGAAAAACTGTTTTTT
TRBJ1-6,TRBV5-1,.,.,CASSFGTSRSYNSPLHF,TGCGCCAGCAGCTTCGGGACTTCCCGCTCCTATAATTCACCCCTCCACTTT
TRBJ1-4,TRBV18,.,.,CASSSDRPGTTNEKLFF,TGTGCCAGCTCATCAGACAGACCAGGGACAACTAATGAAAAACTGTTTTTT
TRBJ2-7,TRBV6-5,.,TRBD1,CASSSTGTDTYEQYF,TGTGCCAGCAGTTCCACCGGGACAGACACCTACGAGCAGTACTTC
TRBJ2-7,TRBV5-1,few,.,CASRDSLYEQYF,TGCGCCAGCAGGGACAGCCTTTACGAGCAGTACTTC
TRBJ2-5,TRBV7-2,.,TRBD2,CASSLASRLAVETQYF,TGTGCCAGCAGCTTAGCGTCGAGACTAGCGGTTGAGACCCAGTACTTC
TRBJ2-2,TRBV6-6,.,TRBD1,CASSFGQGATGELFF,TGTGCCAGCAGTTTCGGACAGGGGGCGACCGGGGAGCTGTTTTTT